The T cell receptor (beta chain) under discussion was sequenced for a study of STAT5B mutations in CD4+ large granular lymphocyte leukemia (dated by TCRdb to between 2022 and 2023). Context from the whole study: Among healthy controls, the CDR3 'QG' motif was associated with a particular HLA allele. TCRbeta repertoires of CD4+ T-cell large granular lymphocyte leukemia patients were compared with those of healthy blood donors. Flow cytometry on FACSCanto II or FACSVerse showed that the purified fractions were more than 95% pure among lymphocytes. The paper as a whole reports these results and caveats: Enrichment of TRBV06-family usage was observed among the top patient clones (8/27) relative to healthy controls (2/35). CD4-sorted patient repertoires appeared more clonal than healthy CD4+ repertoires, and this difference persisted after removing the putative leukemic clones. Data were not HLA-matched; higher clonality in CD4+ versus CD8+ T-LGLL could reflect the relatively small sample size. Main leukemic clonotypes were private to each patient, although less than 30% of the main leukemic clonotypes were found at low frequency in the non-leukemic repertoires of other patients.

In its sample, this clone was seen a few times. This clone's antigen is unknown. No qualities accompany the bases; no much larger clone lies one base away. TCRbeta rearrangements were sequenced from genomic DNA using the immunoSEQ assay at survey resolution. Under the source paper's analysis protocol: In the TCR sequencing data, the smallest productive clonotype frequency that could be detected was 2.59 x 10-5. Analyses included only productive TCRbeta rearrangements, meaning complete and in-frame sequences. Simpson clonality, calculated in the immunoSEQ Analyzer version 3.0, was used as the measure of sample clonality. Clones were grouped by frequency into very rare, small, medium, large (1-20%) or hyperexpanded (>20%) categories. Generation probabilities were estimated with OLGA 1.2.3, V-gene circos plots were made with VDJtools, specificities were searched in VDJdb, and CDR3 motifs were identified with GLIPH. TCRdb provides this immuneACCESS table in a form limited to in-frame rearrangements. Some clones are lacking; in checked studies, under half of them reflect an unresolved V gene, and why the rest are absent is not known. Clone size and the V and J calls come from that table; the DNA yielded D and trimming. Recorded for this sample are 45,000 to 55,000 clones; about 70% of them occurred a single time. In total, the top ten clones hold approximately 1.5% of the sample.

Buffy coats from around 37 blood donors, supplied by the Finnish Red Cross blood service, were used as healthy controls. All TCR-sequenced material derived from peripheral blood: patient blood samples and healthy donor buffy coats. Ficoll-Hypaque gradient centrifugation was used to isolate peripheral blood mononuclear cells. CD4+ cells were magnetically purified from the buffy coats of healthy controls. The Gentra Puregene Cell and Tissue kit was used to extract genomic DNA, and a Qubit 2.0 fluorometer was used to measure the amount of genomic DNA. Counted from cysteine to phenylalanine, this CDR3 has 15 amino acids. The CDR3 DNA has 45 bases and is translated from base 1. V is pared back by 0 bases and J by 4 bases, with 11 bases lying between the germline termini. According to the germline V gene, CDR1 reads SGHRS and CDR2 reads YFSETQ.

The sequence was obtained from a human donor in good health. The chain uses TRBV5-1 and TRBJ1-3; TRBD1 is a possible D gene, resting on 6 matching bases. Sequencing input: CD4+ T cells from blood buffy coats. The sequenced DNA is TGCGCCAGCAGCTTGGCAGGGGATAGAGGAAACACCATATATTTT. Its protein product is CASSLAGDRGNTIYF.